The T cell receptor beta chain described here comes from a study of human T cells and chemical hapten exposure. Germline V gene data show CDR1 as SGHDN and CDR2 as FVKESK. The CDR3 has 15 amino acids. The ends lost 3 bases at V and 3 bases at J; junction bases unmatched: 6. Stated time point: patch test 3, about 24 weeks after DPC sensitization. Treatment noted: therapeutic diphenylcyclopropenone sensitization with weekly scalp DPC. Researchers extracted total RNA from unfractionated whole blood. Each CDR3 protein is one row after TCRdb ran MiXCR on the RACE reads. In the table there are roughly 39,000 distinct CDR3 sequences, 10% to 15% of which are singletons. Findings of the study overall: Donors were affected by alopecia, so their immune reaction might vary from that of healthy individuals. It was expanded TCRs that formed significantly more large CDR3 similarity clusters than controls did.

This clonotype was picked up many times. Its antigen is not identified. This chain uses TRBV14 with TRBJ2-7, with TRBD1 matching 9 bases. The origin of this receptor is a woman aged 40 to 50 with alopecia areata. Some clones in this sample may be carry-over from other donors' samples. This specimen consisted of whole blood, obtained in connection with sensitization to the hapten diphenylcyclopropenone (DPC). In DNA, the CDR3 is TGTGCCAGCAGCCACGTGGGACAGGGAATCTACGAGCAGTACTTC. Protein product: CASSHVGQGIYEQYF. The full variable domain, completed using reference TRBV14 and TRBJ2-7, is EAGVTQFPSHSVIEKGQTVTLRCDPISGHDNLYWYRRVMGKEIKFLLHFVKESKQDESGMPNNRFLAERTGGTYSTLKVQPAELEDSGVYFCASSHVGQGIYEQYFGPGTRLTVT.